The rows below give T cell receptor beta chains drawn from one sample of a study of blood T cells in healthy people across ages. TCRdb passed the 5' RACE reads through MiXCR, listing each CDR3 protein once. Here the sample spans 950,000 to 1,200,000 distinct CDR3 sequences, around two fifths being singletons. Specimen: blood. These receptors all come from a man aged 18 to 30 in good health. CDR3s include the opening cysteine and the closing phenylalanine or tryptophan. D genes are given only for firm matches. Size is omitted from some rows. Given values are once, few, many or a class for expanded clones.

j_call v_call d_call clone_size cdr3_aa cdr3_nt
TRBJ1-5 TRBV20-1 - - CSARGGTFNHPQHF TGCAGTGCTAGAGGTGGGACCTTCAATCACCCCCAGCATTTT
TRBJ2-3 TRBV4-3 TRBD2 - CASSQTPLAGGYTDTQYF TGCGCCAGCAGCCAAACCCCACTAGCGGGGGGTTACACAGATACGCAGTATTTT
TRBJ1-4 TRBV7-9 TRBD1 - CASSPSGGELEKLFF TGTGCCAGCAGCCCCTCAGGGGGCGAACTTGAAAAACTGTTTTTT
TRBJ1-2 TRBV7-9 - - CASSFRREANYGYTF TGTGCCAGCAGCTTCCGCAGAGAAGCTAACTATGGCTACACCTTC
TRBJ1-5 TRBV20-1 - - CSASRGVGQPQHF TGCAGTGCTAGTAGGGGGGTAGGTCAGCCCCAGCATTTT
TRBJ2-4 TRBV5-6 - - CASSEIVNIQYF TGTGCCAGCAGCGAGATAGTGAACATTCAGTACTTC
TRBJ2-1 TRBV3-1 TRBD1 - CASSQGTGKNEQFF TGTGCCAGCAGCCAAGGGACAGGGAAGAATGAGCAGTTCTTC
TRBJ2-7 TRBV14 - - CASSQEGAGIYNEQYF TGTGCCAGCAGCCAAGAAGGGGCAGGGATCTACAATGAGCAGTACTTC
TRBJ1-2 TRBV5-1 - - CASSLVPAGYTF TGCGCCAGCAGCTTGGTTCCTGCTGGCTACACCTTC
TRBJ1-1 TRBV27 TRBD1 few CASSFGTVPNTEAFF TGTGCCAGCAGTTTTGGGACAGTACCGAACACTGAAGCTTTCTTT
TRBJ2-1 TRBV4-1 TRBD1 - CASSQVWPGGYNEQFF TGCGCCAGCAGCCAAGTCTGGCCAGGGGGCTACAATGAGCAGTTCTTC
TRBJ1-4 TRBV5-1 TRBD1 few CASSYTPGTGDEKLFF TGCGCCAGCAGCTACACTCCCGGGACAGGAGACGAAAAACTGTTTTTT
TRBJ2-2 TRBV10-3 TRBD1 - CAISESDRDYSGELFF TGTGCCATCAGTGAGTCCGACAGGGATTACTCCGGGGAGCTGTTTTTT
TRBJ2-7 TRBV12-3/TRBV12-4 - few CASSYLGEQYF TGTGCCAGCAGTTATTTGGGCGAGCAGTACTTC
TRBJ2-3 TRBV6-6 - - CASTNGAGSTDTQYF TGTGCCAGCACAAATGGGGCGGGGTCCACAGATACGCAGTATTTT
TRBJ1-4 TRBV6-2/TRBV6-3 - - CASSYAGTQASEEKLFF TGTGCCAGCAGTTACGCCGGGACTCAAGCCAGCGAGGAAAAACTGTTTTTT
TRBJ2-5 TRBV28 - few CASSLKVPSSWETQYF TGTGCCAGCAGTTTAAAGGTTCCTAGCTCGTGGGAGACCCAGTACTTC
TRBJ1-5 TRBV27 - - CASGLGAGASNQPQHF TGTGCCAGCGGCTTAGGGGCAGGGGCGAGCAATCAGCCCCAGCATTTT
TRBJ2-6 TRBV18 - - CASSPSTGSGANVLTF TGTGCCAGCTCACCTTCAACAGGCTCTGGGGCCAACGTCCTGACTTTC
TRBJ2-1 TRBV3-1 - - CASSQDLTGNEQFF TGTGCCAGCAGCCAAGACCTTACAGGGAACGAGCAGTTCTTC
TRBJ2-1 TRBV4-2 - - CASSQGRAGNEQFF TGTGCCAGCAGCCAGGGGCGGGCGGGGAATGAGCAGTTCTTC
TRBJ1-2 TRBV12-3/TRBV12-4 TRBD1 few CASSFGQGVGYGYTF TGTGCCAGCAGTTTTGGACAGGGCGTGGGCTATGGCTACACCTTC
TRBJ1-5 TRBV27 - - CASSLNRLNQPQHF TGTGCCAGCAGTTTGAACAGGCTCAATCAGCCCCAGCATTTT
TRBJ1-4 TRBV6-1 - once CASSLMTGSNEKLFF TGTGCCAGCAGTCTCATGACGGGCTCTAATGAAAAACTGTTTTTT
TRBJ1-1 TRBV7-9 - few CASVDSMNTEAFF TGTGCCAGCGTCGACAGCATGAACACTGAAGCTTTCTTT
TRBJ2-5 TRBV12-3/TRBV12-4 - few CASSSGRAINEQYF TGTGCCAGCAGTTCCGGGCGGGCCATCAATGAGCAGTACTTC
TRBJ1-4 TRBV6-6 - - CASTRDRSGKLFF TGTGCCAGCACCCGAGACAGAAGTGGAAAACTGTTTTTT
TRBJ2-1 TRBV20-1 - - CSASVRGRYEQFF TGCAGTGCTAGTGTCAGGGGGAGGTATGAGCAGTTCTTC
TRBJ2-7 TRBV28 TRBD2 - CASSSSGTSGYEQYF TGTGCCAGCAGTTCTTCCGGGACTAGCGGCTACGAGCAGTACTTC
TRBJ1-5 TRBV20-1 - few CSARRDTNQPQHF TGCAGTGCTAGGAGGGACACCAATCAGCCCCAGCATTTT